This passage covers 21 T cell receptor beta chains from one sample sequenced in a study of blood T cell repertoires in COVID-19. Assay used: immunoSEQ multiplex PCR; TCRdb lists only in-frame clones, some missing. This sample has approximately 170,000 clones, with approximately 90% found just once. Specimen: peripheral blood. Source of these receptors: a man aged 45-65 years who had recovered from COVID-19.

CDR3: CASSYSIGTEAFF. CDR3 in DNA: TGTGCCAGCAGTTACTCTATCGGTACTGAAGCTTTCTTT. The chain recombines TRBV6-6 with TRBJ1-1, with D uncertain. CDR3 size: 13 residues. Per the germline V gene, CDR1 is MNHNY and CDR2 is SVGAGI (reference sequence). V was pared by 0 bases and J by 5 bases, with 7 bases between.

The chain combines TRBV24-1 with TRBJ2-3; D is possibly TRBD1 (5 bases). CDR1 KGHDR and CDR2 SFDVKD come from the germline V gene. V lost 2 bases, J lost 2 bases, and 13 bases lay in between. The CDR3 covers 16 residues. The CDR3 reads CATSDSQGFHTDTQYF. CDR3 bases: TGTGCCACCAGTGATTCGCAGGGATTCCACACAGATACGCAGTATTTT.

This clone was found once. J is TRBJ1-1 and V is TRBV5-5, with a tentative D call TRBD1 (6 bases). CDR1 SGHKS and CDR2 YYEKEE come from the germline V gene (reference sequence). This CDR3 contains 15 residues. Trimming removed 4 bases from V and 0 bases from J, with 13 bases in between. CDR3 DNA: TGTGCCAGCAGCGGCGGACAGCTCATGAACACTGAAGCTTTCTTT. This codes for CASSGGQLMNTEAFF.

The chain has TRBV7-2 and TRBJ1-2; D is uncertain. Germline V gene data show CDR1 as SGHTA and CDR2 as FQGNSA. The CDR3 totals 13 residues. V was clipped by 9 bases and J by 0 bases, with 11 bases between them. CDR3: CASSVETNYGYTF. The CDR3 DNA follows: TGTGCCAGTTCGGTCGAGACTAACTATGGCTACACCTTC.

The chain has TRBV5-1 and TRBJ2-7, with 8 bases aligning to TRBD2. The CDR3 length is 16 residues. The germline V gene encodes CDR1 SGHRS and CDR2 YFSETQ. J lost 3 bases, V lost 0 bases, and 8 bases had no gene match. The DNA of the CDR3 is TGCGCCAGCAGCTTGGGGCTAGCGGGCCCTAACTACGAGCAGTACTTC. Protein sequence: CASSLGLAGPNYEQYF.

The chain is built from TRBV11-2 and TRBJ1-5; D remains unclear. The ends were cut back, 5 bases at V and 2 bases at J, with 7 bases in the middle. Germline values: CDR1 SGHAT, CDR2 FQNNGV. This CDR3 has 13 residues. CDR3 sequence reads: CASSQYGNQPQHF. The CDR3 DNA follows: TGTGCCAGCAGCCAGTATGGCAATCAGCCCCAGCATTTT.

This clone was recorded once. The genes are TRBV5-5 and TRBJ1-3; D remains unclear. The germline V gene has CDR1 SGHKS and CDR2 YYEKEE (reference sequence). This CDR3 contains 16 residues. V lost 4 bases and J lost 4, with 18 bases in between. The CDR3 DNA sequence: TGTGCCAGCAGCCTAGACCCGAATAGGAGAGGAAACACCATATATTTT. Its translation is CASSLDPNRRGNTIYF.

The chain joins TRBV29-1 to TRBJ2-3; D remains unclear. The CDR3 length is 11 residues. Deletions cut 4 bases from V and 4 bases from J, with 6 bases between. Germline V lookup: CDR1 SQVTM, CDR2 ANQGSEA. CDR3 in DNA: TGCAGCGTTGGCACAGCAGATACGCAGTATTTT. Translated: CSVGTADTQYF.

V is TRBV11-2 and J is TRBJ2-3; 11 bases are a match to TRBD2. Trimming cost V 4 bases and J 2 bases; bases outside gene matches: 2. The germline gives CDR1 SGHAT, CDR2 FQNNGV. The CDR3 runs 15 residues. The CDR3: CASSSLAGVTDTQYF. CDR3 DNA: TGTGCCAGCAGCTCACTAGCGGGGGTCACAGATACGCAGTATTTT.

The chain links TRBV28 to TRBJ1-3; D is perhaps TRBD1 (6 bases). The CDR3 is 15 amino acids. Per the germline V gene, CDR1 is MDHEN and CDR2 is SYDVKM. V gave up 2 bases and J gave up 4 bases, with 12 bases separating them. The CDR3, as DNA: TGTGCCAGCAGTTTAAGCGGGGGGCGAGGAAACACCATATATTTT. Its protein product is CASSLSGGRGNTIYF.

The CDR3, as DNA: TGTGCCAGCAGCCAAGATACAGGTCGACGGACGCAGTATTTT. Encoded protein: CASSQDTGRRTQYF. The V call is TRBV3-1 (or the pseudogene TRBV3-2), the J call TRBJ2-3, with a weak D call TRBD1 (5 bases). Germline V CDR1 and CDR2: LGHDT, YNNKEL (reference sequence). V dropped 0 bases and J dropped 9 bases, with 13 bases sitting between them. This CDR3 contains 14 residues.

The chain couples TRBV7-2 to TRBJ2-7; TRBD2 is a possible D gene (5 bases). Germline V gene sequence: CDR1 SGHTA, CDR2 FQGNSA. This CDR3 is built from 15 residues. Deletions cut 0 bases from V and 0 bases from J, with 9 bases between. The CDR3 DNA reads as TGTGCCAGCAGCTTAGCCGGGGAGAGCTCCTACGAGCAGTACTTC. Translation gives CASSLAGESSYEQYF.

The rearrangement joins TRBV28 to TRBJ2-4; D might be TRBD2 (5 bases). The CDR3 has 16 residues. Trimming removed 6 bases from V and 5 bases from J, with 20 bases in between. Germline V gives CDR1 MDHEN, CDR2 SYDVKM. CDR3 coding DNA: TGTGCCAGCAGCTCTGCATCCGGGATCTGGGAAAACATTCAGTACTTC. This sequence encodes CASSSASGIWENIQYF.

The V and J genes are TRBV11-2 and TRBJ2-3; TRBD1 agrees at 8 bases. From germline, CDR1 is SGHAT and CDR2 FQNNGV. The CDR3 spans 16 residues. V gave up 5 bases and J gave up 0 bases; unmatched junction bases: 7. Written as DNA, the CDR3 is TGTGCCAGCAGCCCCGACGGGACAGGTAGCACAGATACGCAGTATTTT. This codes for CASSPDGTGSTDTQYF. The whole variable domain, remainder taken from reference TRBV11-2 and TRBJ2-3, is EAGVAQSPRYKIIEKRQSVAFWCNPISGHATLYWYQQILGQGPKLLIQFQNNGVVDDSQLPKDRFSAERLKGVDSTLKIQPAKLEDSAVYLCASSPDGTGSTDTQYFGPGTRLTVL.

This chain links TRBV19 with TRBJ1-2; weak D call: TRBD1 (6 bases). Trimming removed 5 bases from V and 3 bases from J, with 19 bases in between. From germline, CDR1 is LNHDA and CDR2 SQIVND (reference sequence). This CDR3 spans 16 amino acids. The CDR3, as DNA: TGTGCCAGTAGTCCCCCGACAGGTAAAAGGGACTATGGCTACACCTTC. As protein: CASSPPTGKRDYGYTF.

The CDR3 is CASSYSTGTSGSRDEQFF. CDR3 in DNA: TGTGCCAGCAGTTACTCGACCGGGACTAGCGGGAGTAGAGATGAGCAGTTCTTC. The J gene is TRBJ2-1, the V gene TRBV6-2 or TRBV6-3, with 14 bases aligning to TRBD2. V trimming: 0 bases; J trimming: 8 bases; junction bases outside the gene matches: 9. CDR3 size: 18 residues. The germline V gene encodes CDR1 MNHEY and CDR2 SVGEGT.

This clone has only a few counts. This CDR3 reads CASSYGQDTEAFF. CDR3 coding DNA: TGTGCCAGCAGTTACGGACAGGACACTGAAGCTTTCTTT. This chain links TRBV6-2 or TRBV6-3 with TRBJ1-1, with 7 bases aligning to TRBD1. The trim removed 2 bases at V and 3 bases at J, leaving 0 bases unmatched. CDR1 and CDR2 (germline): MNHEY, SVGEGT. There are 13 residues in the CDR3.

The CDR3 DNA follows: TGCAGCGTTGAAGATCGGGTAGCCCCTCCAGTTCGGTACTTC. Translating gives CSVEDRVAPPVRYF. The V call is TRBV29-1, the J call TRBJ2-7, with D unresolved. Trimming cost V 0 bases and J 12 bases, with 21 bases left between them. The CDR3 runs to 14 residues. Germline-derived CDR1 and CDR2 are SQVTM and ANQGSEA.

The rearrangement joins TRBV27 to TRBJ2-7, with D maybe TRBD1 (6 bases). From germline, CDR1 is MNHEY and CDR2 SMNVEV (reference sequence). The CDR3 extends over 13 amino acids. V dropped 6 bases and J dropped 0 bases, with 9 bases sitting between them. In DNA, the CDR3 is TGTGCCAGCAGGACAGGCACCTCCTACGAGCAGTACTTC. It codes for CASRTGTSYEQYF.

The J gene is TRBJ2-2, the V gene TRBV5-5, with 10 bases matching TRBD2. Germline V CDR1 and CDR2: SGHKS, YYEKEE (reference sequence). This CDR3 has 16 residues. The ends lost 4 bases at V and 1 base at J; junction bases unmatched: 4. The CDR3 is CASSGGTSVNTGELFF. DNA of the CDR3: TGTGCCAGCAGCGGGGGGACTAGCGTGAACACCGGGGAGCTGTTTTTT. Combining the CDR3 with reference TRBV5-5 and TRBJ2-2 gives the whole variable domain DAGVTQSPTHLIKTRGQQVTLRCSPISGHKSVSWYQQVLGQGPQFIFQYYEKEERGRGNFPDRFSARQFPNYSSELNVNALLLGDSALYLCASSGGTSVNTGELFFGEGSRLTVL.

The chain joins TRBV7-2 to TRBJ1-5; no firm D call. V gave up 5 bases and J gave up 0 bases, with 8 bases separating them. The CDR3 has 14 amino acids. Germline values: CDR1 SGHTA, CDR2 FQGNSA. The CDR3 DNA sequence: TGTGCCAGCAGCGCCAGGTATAGCAATCAGCCCCAGCATTTT. Translating it yields CASSARYSNQPQHF.